This entry features one T cell receptor beta chain sequence. What it binds is unknown. This specimen comes from a study of radiotherapy plus CTLA-4 blockade in lung cancer. Study-wide background: Objective responses were observed in around a sixth of patients, and disease control was achieved by 31%.

Sequencing was performed with immunoSEQ multiplex PCR; in TCRdb, only in-frame clones are kept and a portion is missing. In the table there are approximately 49,000 clones, 85% of which are singletons. Each patient with chemo-refractory metastatic non-small-cell lung cancer was treated with focal radiation plus CTLA-4 blockade using ipilimumab. The length of the CDR3 is 16 residues. Trimming took 1 base from V and 3 from J, leaving 16 bases between them. The germline V gene encodes CDR1 SGHDT and CDR2 YYEEEE. Whole-study results and caveats: The best predictor of response was reported to be early blood T cell clone dynamics, with interferon-beta. Some TCR clones had been derived from tumors. These clones expanded in peripheral blood after radiotherapy plus ipilimumab.

The material sequenced was peripheral blood, taken from a patient treated with radiotherapy plus ipilimumab. The chain uses TRBV5-6 and TRBJ1-2; D not resolved. This sequence was found in a human donor with non-small cell lung cancer whose response to radiotherapy plus ipilimumab could not be evaluated. In DNA, the CDR3 is TGTGCCAGCAGCTTGAGGTACATTGGAGGAGACTATGGCTACACCTTC. As protein: CASSLRYIGGDYGYTF.